The source of this T cell receptor beta chain is a study of cytomegalovirus exposure and HLA in healthy donors. The PCR contained 60 Vbeta and 13 Jbeta primers. TCRdb's table, derived via immunoSEQ multiplex PCR, lists solely in-frame clones and lacks some. Of about 89,000 clones in the sample, around 9.6% were seen once. The CDR3 runs 19 residues. Trimming took 4 bases from V and 8 from J, leaving 31 bases between them. Germline values: CDR1 SGHTA, CDR2 FQGTGA. The specimen was PBMCs. This sequence originates from a man aged 45-65 years in good health and CMV-seropositive. The chain joins TRBV7-3 to TRBJ2-3; D is perhaps TRBD2 (13 bases). The CDR3 region is CASSWDRGLGLAGVGTQYF. The DNA of the CDR3 is TGTGCCAGCAGCTGGGACAGGGGGCTAGGACTAGCGGGAGTCGGTACGCAGTATTTT.